This T cell receptor (beta chain) was observed in a study of shared clonotypes between healthy human individuals. At the level of the study: Contributing individuals were a couple of females and a few males aged 18 to 49. Every donor yielded three CD4 naive, three CD4 memory, two CD8 naive and one CD8 memory plate. Findings and caveats of the study: When naive CD4 clonotypes were compared across a few donors, approximately 5% were shared. Non-shared clonotypes had lower generation probabilities than those shared by all four donors.

Sequencing used immunoSEQ multiplex PCR; TCRdb keeps in-frame clones, though not all of them. The sample lists a few million clones; around 94% were seen once. This CDR3 is 17 amino acids long. The V and J ends lost 2 bases and 6 bases respectively, with 22 bases between them. Germline loops: CDR1 SGHTA, CDR2 FQGNSA. About this clone itself: The antigen is not known.

Specimen: naive CD4+ T cells sorted from blood. This sample's subset: CD45RA+ positively selected. The receptor was isolated from a man in his late teens or twenties in good health. The rearrangement links TRBV7-2 to TRBJ1-2, with a possible D match to TRBD1 (6 bases). The DNA of the CDR3 is TGTGCCAGCAGCTTATATGCCGGGACATATAGTGGAGATGGCTACACCTTC. It yields the protein CASSLYAGTYSGDGYTF.